This is a list of T cell receptor beta chains from one sample in a study of cytomegalovirus exposure and HLA in healthy donors. Generated by immunoSEQ multiplex PCR, the TCRdb table keeps only in-frame clones and is missing some. Found here are 100,000 or so clones, more than 60% of them singletons; the top ten hold approximately 8.6%. Sequencing was done on a sample of PBMCs. These receptor sequences come from a woman in her thirties or forties in good health and CMV-seropositive. Both conserved end residues are part of each CDR3. The order of the fields is CDR3 DNA, CDR3 protein, V gene, D gene, clone size, J gene. The D gene is left open where the match is weak. The listing skips clone size in some rows; elsewhere it reads once, few, many or a size class.

DNA: TGTGCCAGCAGCTTAGCGAACAGGGGGGATGGCTACACCTTC
CDR3: CASSLANRGDGYTF
V: TRBV5-4
D: TRBD1
size: few
J: TRBJ1-2

DNA: TGCGCCAGCAGCCAACCGGGACAGGGGGCCTCCGTCCTGACTTTC
CDR3: CASSQPGQGASVLTF
V: TRBV4-1
D: TRBD1
size: .
J: TRBJ2-6

DNA: TGTGCCAGCAGCTCGGGACTCCTAATTAACAATGAGCAGTTCTTC
CDR3: CASSSGLLINNEQFF
V: TRBV5-5
D: .
size: once
J: TRBJ2-1

DNA: TGTGCCAGCAGCGTAGTAGGATCAGGGTGGTCCTACAATGAGCAGTTCTTC
CDR3: CASSVVGSGWSYNEQFF
V: TRBV9
D: .
size: .
J: TRBJ2-1

DNA: TGTGCCAGCAGCGGGGGGACTAGCGGGATGGGGTACGAGCAGTACTTC
CDR3: CASSGGTSGMGYEQYF
V: TRBV7-9
D: TRBD2
size: .
J: TRBJ2-7

DNA: TGCGCCAGCAGCCAATTTCCTGACAGGAACAGCAATCAGCCCCAGCATTTT
CDR3: CASSQFPDRNSNQPQHF
V: TRBV4-1
D: .
size: .
J: TRBJ1-5

DNA: TGTGCCAGCAGTCCTGGGGGACAGATGAACACTGAAGCTTTCTTT
CDR3: CASSPGGQMNTEAFF
V: TRBV28
D: TRBD1
size: .
J: TRBJ1-1

DNA: TGCGCCAGCAGCTTGGTGAAACTAGCGGGAGGGGGCCGGGAGACCCAGTACTTC
CDR3: CASSLVKLAGGGRETQYF
V: TRBV5-1
D: TRBD2
size: few
J: TRBJ2-5

DNA: TGTGTCATAGCGGGAGGGCCGGAAACCGGGGAGCTGTTTTTT
CDR3: CVIAGGPETGELFF
V: TRBV7-9
D: TRBD2
size: few
J: TRBJ2-2

DNA: TGTGCCAGCAGTCCCGGACTAGCGGTGCCCCAAGAGACCCAGTACTTC
CDR3: CASSPGLAVPQETQYF
V: TRBV27
D: TRBD2
size: .
J: TRBJ2-5

DNA: TGCGCCAGCAGCCCCCGGGACAGGGGATCAGATACGCAGTATTTT
CDR3: CASSPRDRGSDTQYF
V: TRBV4-1
D: TRBD1
size: .
J: TRBJ2-3

DNA: TGCGCCAGCAGCTTGGAGGGACATACTGACAATGAGCAGTTCTTC
CDR3: CASSLEGHTDNEQFF
V: TRBV5-1
D: .
size: .
J: TRBJ2-1